These 25 T cell receptor beta chains were all obtained from the same sample, sequenced in a study of control samples from healthy donors and cancer patients. The method was immunoSEQ multiplex PCR; TCRdb's version includes in-frame clones alone and lacks a portion of them. This sample yields around 180,000 clones, of which around 88% are seen a single time; approximately 4.9% belongs to the top ten. The specimen was blood. These receptors came from a woman aged 30 to 39 in good health.

J is TRBJ2-7 and V is TRBV7-9; D is ambiguous. Between the trimmed V and J ends, which lost 2 bases and 2 bases, there was a span of 4 bases. The CDR3 has 12 residues. Germline V gene lookup returns CDR1 SEHNR and CDR2 FQNEAQ (reference sequence). CDR3 region: CASSLQAYEQYF. The CDR3 region has the DNA TGTGCCAGCAGCTTACAAGCCTACGAGCAGTACTTC.

The chain employs TRBV27 and TRBJ1-1; tentative D call: TRBD1 (5 bases). The V end was cut by 6 bases, the J end by 3 bases, with 14 bases between. This CDR3 is built from 14 residues. Per germline, CDR1 MNHEY and CDR2 SMNVEV (reference sequence). The CDR3 DNA reads as TGTGCCAGCAGGGGGGGGTCGGTTTACACTGAAGCTTTCTTT. Protein product: CASRGGSVYTEAFF.

The chain recombines TRBV5-4 with TRBJ2-1, with TRBD2 identical over 10 bases. The CDR3 spans 17 residues. Germline CDR1 SGHNT, CDR2 YYREEE (reference sequence). J lost 1 base, V lost 3 bases, and 7 bases had no gene match. The CDR3 loop reads CASSSLPSGGSYNEQFF. The CDR3 nucleotides are TGTGCCAGCAGCTCTCTTCCTAGCGGGGGATCCTACAATGAGCAGTTCTTC.

This chain uses TRBV20-1 with TRBJ1-1; D gene uncertain. CDR1 is DFQATT and CDR2 is SNEGSKA in the germline V gene (reference sequence). The V and J ends lost 6 bases and 11 bases respectively, with 16 bases between them. This CDR3 spans 11 amino acids. This chain's CDR3 is CSAPTGLAAFF. CDR3 bases: TGCAGTGCCCCTACGGGCCTAGCCGCTTTCTTT.

This chain joins TRBV7-2 and TRBJ1-2; tentatively, D is TRBD1 (5 bases). V shed 5 bases and J shed 2 bases, with 12 bases lying between them. In germline, CDR1 is SGHTA, CDR2 FQGNSA. This CDR3 comprises 14 residues. CDR3 DNA: TGTGCCAGCAGCCACCCAAGACAGAACTATGGCTACACCTTC. Its protein product is CASSHPRQNYGYTF. Using reference TRBV7-2 and TRBJ1-2 for the parts outside the CDR3, the full variable domain is GAGVSQSPSNKVTEKGKDVELRCDPISGHTALYWYRQSLGQGLEFLIYFQGNSAPDKSGLPSDRFSAERTGGSVSTLTIQRTQQEDSAVYLCASSHPRQNYGYTFGSGTRLTVV.

The table lists this clone with a count of one. CDR3 coding DNA: TGTGCCAGCAGTTTCCCGACCTGGAGACTCTCCTACGAGCAGTACTTC. Translating gives CASSFPTWRLSYEQYF. The chain employs TRBV28 and TRBJ2-7; D is undetermined. This CDR3 has 16 residues. Deletions cut 3 bases from V and 0 bases from J, with 15 bases between. CDR1 is MDHEN, CDR2 SYDVKM, per germline.

The CDR3 spells CASSSLNKGVYGYTF. CDR3 DNA sequence: TGTGCCAGCAGCTCGCTAAACAAGGGTGTCTATGGCTACACCTTC. This chain joins TRBV7-6 and TRBJ1-2; D is ambiguous. The CDR3 contains 15 residues. Germline CDR1 is SGHVS and CDR2 is FNYEAQ. The germline V and J ends were trimmed by 4 bases and 4 bases, with 16 bases remaining between them.

This sequence joins TRBV27 and TRBJ2-5; D not certain. V lost 0 bases, J lost 3 bases, and 5 bases lay in between. Per germline, CDR1 MNHEY and CDR2 SMNVEV (reference sequence). The CDR3 contains 13 residues. The CDR3 nucleotides are TGTGCCAGCAGTTTATCGATTGAAGAGACCCAGTACTTC. This sequence encodes CASSLSIEETQYF.

The chain joins TRBV28 to TRBJ2-6, with D possibly being TRBD2 (5 bases). There are 15 residues in the CDR3. The ends were cut back, 5 bases at V and 2 bases at J, with 10 bases in the middle. CDR1 MDHEN and CDR2 SYDVKM come from the germline V gene. CDR3 region: CASSPRGAGANVLTF. DNA of the CDR3: TGTGCCAGCAGTCCCCGGGGAGCTGGGGCCAACGTCCTGACTTTC.

This sequence joins TRBV30 and TRBJ1-1, with D tentatively TRBD1 (5 bases). This CDR3 contains 14 residues. CDR1 and CDR2 (germline): GTSNPN, SVGIG (reference sequence). V lost 4 bases to trimming and J lost 3 bases, with 15 bases between them. The CDR3 DNA reads as TGTGCCTGGATATTCCAGGGTGGGGACACTGAAGCTTTCTTT. This codes for CAWIFQGGDTEAFF.

The chain recombines TRBV5-4 with TRBJ2-5; 10 nucleotides match TRBD1. CDR3 size: 14 residues. V shed 4 bases and J 5 bases; nucleotides not matched to a gene: 5. The germline gives CDR1 SGHNT, CDR2 YYREEE (reference sequence). Written as DNA, the CDR3 is TGTGCCAGCAGCCTAGAGGACAGGGGGGAGACCCAGTACTTC. Translation gives CASSLEDRGETQYF.

Written as DNA, the CDR3 is TGTGCCAGCTCACCACGGTTCCTGCGGGACCACACCGGGGAGCTGTTTTTT. This sequence encodes CASSPRFLRDHTGELFF. V and J are TRBV18 and TRBJ2-2, with D perhaps matching TRBD2 (6 bases). The CDR3 contains 17 residues. Trimming took 1 base from V and 3 from J, leaving 15 bases between them. CDR1 is KGHSH, CDR2 LQKENI, per germline.

This chain uses TRBV10-3 with TRBJ1-1; tentatively, D is TRBD1 (6 bases). V shed 3 bases and J shed 2 bases, with 13 bases lying between them. The CDR3 is 15 residues long. Germline V lookup: CDR1 ENHRY, CDR2 SYGVKD. The CDR3 reads CAISDQGLVNTEAFF. CDR3 in DNA: TGTGCCATCAGTGATCAGGGGTTAGTTAACACTGAAGCTTTCTTT.

This clone was counted a single time. V gene TRBV6-5 combines with J gene TRBJ2-3, with D perhaps TRBD1 or TRBD2 (5 bases each). This CDR3 region has 14 residues. V was trimmed by 8 bases and J by 7 bases, leaving 19 bases between them. The germline CDR1 and CDR2 sequences are MNHEY and SVGAGI. The CDR3, as DNA: TGTGCCAGCTCTGGGGGATCTAGCAGTCATACGCAGTATTTT. Its protein is CASSGGSSSHTQYF.

The chain has TRBV4-1 and TRBJ1-6; no clear D. V was clipped by 4 bases and J by 7 bases, with 17 bases between them. Germline V gene data show CDR1 as MGHRA and CDR2 as YSYEKL. The CDR3 contains 16 residues. The CDR3 is CASSPEPAPINSPLHF. CDR3 sequence (DNA): TGCGCCAGCAGCCCTGAACCCGCACCGATCAATTCACCCCTCCACTTT.

This rearrangement joins TRBV11-2 to TRBJ1-1; D might be TRBD1 (5 bases). Trimming left V 2 bases short and J 4 bases short, with 11 bases between. This CDR3 contains 14 residues. In germline, CDR1 is SGHAT, CDR2 FQNNGV. The CDR3 spells CASSLSGQGTEAFF. Written as DNA, the CDR3 is TGTGCCAGCAGCTTAAGTGGCCAGGGCACTGAAGCTTTCTTT. Full variable domain (missing parts from reference TRBV11-2 and TRBJ1-1): EAGVAQSPRYKIIEKRQSVAFWCNPISGHATLYWYQQILGQGPKLLIQFQNNGVVDDSQLPKDRFSAERLKGVDSTLKIQPAKLEDSAVYLCASSLSGQGTEAFFGQGTRLTVV.

V is TRBV19 and J is TRBJ2-3; 9 positions agree with TRBD2. Germline assignment: CDR1 LNHDA and CDR2 SQIVND (reference sequence). The CDR3 totals 14 residues. V was pared by 9 bases and J by 6 bases, with 10 bases of the junction left unmatched. CDR3 sequence: CASRYSGREDTQYF. In nucleotides, the CDR3 is TGTGCCAGCCGTTATAGCGGGAGAGAGGATACGCAGTATTTT.

This rearrangement joins TRBV24-1 to TRBJ2-3; TRBD2 might be the D (5 bases). Germline CDR1 KGHDR, CDR2 SFDVKD. The ends were cut back, 4 bases at V and 3 bases at J, with 13 bases in the middle. CDR3 length: 15 amino acids. CDR3 sequence reads: CATSDERAITDTQYF. The CDR3 DNA reads TGTGCCACCAGTGACGAGAGGGCCATAACAGATACGCAGTATTTT.

This chain uses TRBV18 with TRBJ2-5, with 10 bases lining up with TRBD1. The CDR3 sequence is 14 residues long. V was pared by 6 bases and J by 5 bases, with 6 bases of the junction left unmatched. The germline V gene has CDR1 KGHSH and CDR2 LQKENI. CDR3 nucleotides: TGTGCCAGCTCCCGACAGGGGGCTCGTGAGACCCAGTACTTC. It translates to CASSRQGARETQYF.

This clone showed up just a few times. The chain has TRBV21-1 and TRBJ2-3; the table's D call of TRBD1 was not tested on the DNA. TRBV21-1 is a recognized pseudogene. This CDR3 comprises 15 residues. CDR3 amino acids: CASSKDGSFTDTQYF. The CDR3 DNA sequence: TGTGCCAGCAGCAAAGATGGCAGTTTCACAGATACGCAGTATTTT.

The rearrangement joins TRBV3-1 (or the pseudogene TRBV3-2) to TRBJ2-1; possibly TRBD2 for D (6 bases). V lost 5 bases and J lost 8, with 13 bases in between. CDR3 size: 13 residues. CDR1 is LGHDT, CDR2 YNNKEL, per germline (reference sequence). The CDR3 coding sequence is TGTGCCAGCAGCGGGCTCGGCGGGGATGAGCAGTTCTTC. Protein sequence: CASSGLGGDEQFF.

The chain employs TRBV29-1 and TRBJ2-4, with 7 nucleotides matching TRBD2. V shed 6 bases and J 1 base; nucleotides not matched to a gene: 6. Per the germline V gene, CDR1 is SQVTM and CDR2 is ANQGSEA. The CDR3 loop spans 14 amino acids. CDR3 protein: CSVAGESAKNIQYF. CDR3 in DNA: TGCAGCGTGGCGGGGGAGTCGGCCAAAAACATTCAGTACTTC.

This clone was counted between two and nine times. V and J are TRBV14 and TRBJ2-2; D is uncertain. Germline V gene sequence: CDR1 SGHDN, CDR2 FVKESK. Trimming took 4 bases from V and 6 from J, leaving 9 bases between them. CDR3 length: 13 amino acids. CDR3 loop: CASSPLGPGELFF. As DNA, the CDR3 is TGTGCCAGCAGCCCCCTTGGGCCCGGGGAGCTGTTTTTT.

The chain has TRBV28 and TRBJ2-7; D is possibly TRBD2 (6 bases). The CDR3 contains 15 residues. Trimming pared 2 bases from V and 7 bases from J, leaving 18 bases between. The V gene's germline CDR1 is MDHEN and CDR2 SYDVKM. The CDR3 loop reads CASSLRRGGGWEQYF. The CDR3 bases are TGTGCCAGCAGTTTACGTCGGGGAGGAGGTTGGGAGCAGTACTTC.

The chain joins TRBV29-1 to TRBJ1-2; 7 bases align to TRBD1. Unmatched junction bases numbered 4, after V lost 6 bases and J lost 3 bases. From germline, CDR1 is SQVTM and CDR2 ANQGSEA. The CDR3 covers 12 residues. In nucleotides, the CDR3 is TGCAGCGTCTTCACAGGGGACTATGGCTACACCTTC. Translated: CSVFTGDYGYTF.